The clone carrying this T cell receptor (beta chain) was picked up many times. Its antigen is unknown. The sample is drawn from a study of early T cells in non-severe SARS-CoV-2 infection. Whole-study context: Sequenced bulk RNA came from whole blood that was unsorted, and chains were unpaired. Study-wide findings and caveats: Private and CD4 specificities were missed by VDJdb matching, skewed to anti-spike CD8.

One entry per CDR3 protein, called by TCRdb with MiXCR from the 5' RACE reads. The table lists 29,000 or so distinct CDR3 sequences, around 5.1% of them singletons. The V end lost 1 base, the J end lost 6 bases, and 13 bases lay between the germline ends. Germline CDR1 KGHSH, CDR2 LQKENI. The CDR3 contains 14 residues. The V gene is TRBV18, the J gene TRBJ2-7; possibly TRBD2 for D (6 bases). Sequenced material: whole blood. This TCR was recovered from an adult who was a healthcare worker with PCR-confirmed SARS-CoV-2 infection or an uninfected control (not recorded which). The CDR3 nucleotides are TGTGCCAGCTCACCACGCGGAGAGGGAGGCGAGCAGTACTTC. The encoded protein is CASSPRGEGGEQYF.